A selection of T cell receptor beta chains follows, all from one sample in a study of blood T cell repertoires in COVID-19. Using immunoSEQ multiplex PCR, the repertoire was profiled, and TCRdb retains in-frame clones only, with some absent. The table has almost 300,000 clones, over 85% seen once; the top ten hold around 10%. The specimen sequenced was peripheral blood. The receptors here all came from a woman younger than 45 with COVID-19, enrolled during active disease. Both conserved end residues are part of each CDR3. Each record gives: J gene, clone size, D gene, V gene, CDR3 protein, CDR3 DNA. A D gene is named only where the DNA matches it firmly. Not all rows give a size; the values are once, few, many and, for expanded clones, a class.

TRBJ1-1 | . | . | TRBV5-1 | CASSLISLGASTEAFF | TGCGCCAGCAGCTTGATATCTTTGGGGGCTAGCACTGAAGCTTTCTTT
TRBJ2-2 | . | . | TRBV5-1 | CASSLIGGAESGELFF | TGCGCCAGCAGCTTAATAGGGGGTGCCGAATCCGGGGAGCTGTTTTTT
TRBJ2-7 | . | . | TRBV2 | CASTSGGRNEQYF | TGTGCCAGCACCTCAGGGGGGAGGAACGAGCAGTACTTC
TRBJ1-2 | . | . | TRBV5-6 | CASSLEFYGYTF | TGTGCCAGCAGCTTAGAGTTCTATGGCTACACCTTC
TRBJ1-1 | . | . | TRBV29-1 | CSVGLRGLENTEAFF | TGCAGCGTTGGTTTAAGAGGGCTCGAGAACACTGAAGCTTTCTTT
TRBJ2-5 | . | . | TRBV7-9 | CASSLRGRLPSETQYF | TGTGCCAGCAGCCTCAGGGGCCGACTGCCCTCGGAGACCCAGTACTTC
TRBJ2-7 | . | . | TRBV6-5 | CASMGHYEQYF | TGTGCCAGCATGGGCCATTACGAGCAGTACTTC
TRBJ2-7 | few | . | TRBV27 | CASRPGIRAYEQYF | TGTGCCAGCAGACCAGGGATAAGGGCCTACGAGCAGTACTTC
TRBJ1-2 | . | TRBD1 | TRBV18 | CASSPRGQGFVSYGYTF | TGTGCCAGCTCACCCAGGGGACAGGGGTTCGTGTCTTACGGCTACACCTTC
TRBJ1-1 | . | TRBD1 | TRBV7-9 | CASSLKVTGGKTEAFF | TGTGCCAGCAGCCTTAAGGTTACAGGGGGCAAGACTGAAGCTTTCTTT
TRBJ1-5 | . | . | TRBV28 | CASSERGLGNQPQHF | TGTGCCAGCAGTGAGAGGGGGTTAGGCAATCAGCCCCAGCATTTT
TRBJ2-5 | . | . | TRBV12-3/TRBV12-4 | CASSPLGGETQYF | TGTGCCAGCAGCCCCCTCGGGGGAGAGACCCAGTACTTC
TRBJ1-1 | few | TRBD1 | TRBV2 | CASRGGQPMNTEAFF | TGTGCCAGCCGGGGGGGACAGCCCATGAACACTGAAGCTTTCTTT
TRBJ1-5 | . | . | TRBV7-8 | CASSLLRGTHQPQHF | TGTGCCAGCAGCTTACTTCGCGGCACACATCAGCCCCAGCATTTT
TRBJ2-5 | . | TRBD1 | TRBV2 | CASSVDRASETQYF | TGTGCCAGCAGTGTGGACAGGGCATCGGAGACCCAGTACTTC
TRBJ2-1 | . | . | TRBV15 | CATSRGREDEQFF | TGTGCCACCAGCAGAGGAAGGGAGGACGAGCAGTTCTTC
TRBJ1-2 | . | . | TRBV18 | CASSLEGEGYTF | TGTGCCAGCTCACTGGAGGGCGAAGGCTACACCTTC
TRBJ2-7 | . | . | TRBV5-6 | CASSLGLYEQYF | TGTGCCAGCAGCTTGGGACTCTACGAGCAGTACTTC
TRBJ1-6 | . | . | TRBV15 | CATSIQETGDSPLHF | TGTGCCACCAGCATCCAAGAGACAGGCGATTCACCCCTCCACTTT
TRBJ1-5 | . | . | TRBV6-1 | CASSDFHGHSNQPQHF | TGTGCCAGCAGTGACTTTCACGGACATAGCAATCAGCCCCAGCATTTT
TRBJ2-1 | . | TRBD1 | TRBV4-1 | CASSHQNNRDRLNEQFF | TGCGCCAGCAGCCACCAGAACAATCGGGACAGGCTTAATGAGCAGTTCTTC
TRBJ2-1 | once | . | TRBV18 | CASSPIQPRRNEQFF | TGTGCCAGCTCACCAATTCAGCCCAGGAGGAATGAGCAGTTCTTC
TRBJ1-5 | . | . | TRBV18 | CASSPTDNQPQHF | TGTGCCAGCTCACCAACAGACAATCAGCCCCAGCATTTT
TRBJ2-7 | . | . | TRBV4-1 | CASSPDGSYEQYF | TGCGCCAGCAGCCCCGACGGGTCCTACGAGCAGTACTTC
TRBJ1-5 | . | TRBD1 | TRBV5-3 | CARRKSLEGTGGCVLCGNKPQHF | TGTGCCAGAAGGAAATCGCTTGAAGGGACAGGGGGCTGTGTGCTATGTGGAAATAAGCCCCAGCATTTT
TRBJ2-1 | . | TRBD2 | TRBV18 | CASSPQRGVYNEQFF | TGTGCCAGCTCCCCCCAGCGGGGGGTTTACAATGAGCAGTTCTTC
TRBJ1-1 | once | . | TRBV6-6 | CASSYSNGAFF | TGTGCCAGCAGTTACTCGAACGGGGCTTTCTTT
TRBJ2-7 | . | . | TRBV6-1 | CASSEALGSPNIYEQYF | TGTGCCAGCAGTGAAGCTTTGGGCAGCCCAAATATTTACGAGCAGTACTTC
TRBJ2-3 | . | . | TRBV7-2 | CASSLAGGPGDTQYF | TGTGCCAGCAGCTTAGCGGGGGGGCCGGGGGATACGCAGTATTTT
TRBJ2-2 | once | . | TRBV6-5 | CASTGAGELFF | TGTGCCAGCACGGGGGCCGGGGAGCTGTTTTTT
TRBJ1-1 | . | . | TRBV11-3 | CASSGGTEAFF | TGTGCCAGCTCAGGAGGGACTGAAGCTTTCTTT
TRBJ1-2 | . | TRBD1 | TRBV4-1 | CASRSTRDRGRSVYGYTF | TGCGCCAGCAGATCCACCCGGGACAGGGGACGATCAGTCTATGGCTACACCTTC
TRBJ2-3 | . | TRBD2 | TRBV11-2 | CASSLSGGAADTQYF | TGTGCCAGCAGCTTGAGCGGGGGGGCAGCAGATACGCAGTATTTT